The clone carrying this T cell receptor (beta chain) was observed a few times. Its antigen is not known. MiXCR, applied by TCRdb to the RT-PCR reads, yields one record per CDR3 protein. The data contain more than 550,000 distinct CDR3 sequences, 10% to 12% of them singletons. CDR3 size: 17 residues. V was pared by 2 bases and J by 0 bases, with 17 bases between. CDR1 and CDR2 from the germline V gene are SGHDT and YYEEEE. This sample was taken from a study of response to subunit inactivated influenza vaccine. General study points: With each seasonal influenza vaccination, the authors suggested, few new T cells are recruited.

Another study also made use of these data, one on T cells expressing NK-cell markers. That investigation notes: cDNA encoding TCR beta was synthesized via 5'RACE template switching incorporating UMIs. An anti-gamma-delta TCR antibody was added in several experiments. It restricted sorting to alpha-beta TCR-expressing T cells. About six donors carried dominant NKG2C+ clonotypes that made up roughly 1.0-8% of their CD8+ T cells. A few donors' CD3+CD56-NKG2C+ cells were dominated by the same clonotypes.

The material was PBMCs from blood, obtained on the day of vaccination. The chain recombines TRBV5-6 with TRBJ1-1; D gene uncertain. The sequence was collected from a man aged 45-65 years who received an inactivated influenza vaccine. CDR3 sequence reads: CASSLDGLGGLNTEAFF. The CDR3 bases are TGTGCCAGCAGCTTAGATGGGCTGGGAGGGCTGAACACTGAAGCTTTCTTT.